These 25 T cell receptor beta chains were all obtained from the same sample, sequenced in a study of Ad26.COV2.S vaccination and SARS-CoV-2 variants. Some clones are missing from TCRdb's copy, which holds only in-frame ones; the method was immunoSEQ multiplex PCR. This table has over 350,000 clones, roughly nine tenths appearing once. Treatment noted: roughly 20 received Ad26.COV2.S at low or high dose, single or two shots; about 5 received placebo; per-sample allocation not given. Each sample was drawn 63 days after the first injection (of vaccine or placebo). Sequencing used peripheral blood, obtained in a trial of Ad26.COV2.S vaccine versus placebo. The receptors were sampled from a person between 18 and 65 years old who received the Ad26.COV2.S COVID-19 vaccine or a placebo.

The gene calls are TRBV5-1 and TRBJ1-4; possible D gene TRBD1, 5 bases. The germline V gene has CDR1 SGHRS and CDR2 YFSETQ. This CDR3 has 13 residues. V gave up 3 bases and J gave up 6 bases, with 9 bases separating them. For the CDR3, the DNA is TGCGCCAGCAGCTGGGGGGGTGATGAAAAACTGTTTTTT. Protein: CASSWGGDEKLFF.

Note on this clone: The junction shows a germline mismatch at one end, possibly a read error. In DNA, the CDR3 is TGCAGTACACAGGGTCAGGTATTT. This translates into CSTQGQVF. The chain joins TRBV20-1 to TRBJ2-3; TRBD1 might be the D (6 bases). Looked up from germline, CDR1 is DFQATT and CDR2 is SNEGSKA (reference sequence). CDR3 length: 8 residues.

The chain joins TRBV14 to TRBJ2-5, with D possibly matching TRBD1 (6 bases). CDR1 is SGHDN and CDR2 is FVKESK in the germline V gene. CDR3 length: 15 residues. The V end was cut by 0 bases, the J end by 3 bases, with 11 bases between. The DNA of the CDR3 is TGTGCCAGCAGCCAAGAGTTACAGGGTGAAGAGACCCAGTACTTC. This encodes CASSQELQGEETQYF.

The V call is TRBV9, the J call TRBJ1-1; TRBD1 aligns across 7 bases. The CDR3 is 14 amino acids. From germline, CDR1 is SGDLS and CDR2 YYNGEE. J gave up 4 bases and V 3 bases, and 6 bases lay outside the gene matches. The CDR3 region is CASSARQGSTEAFF. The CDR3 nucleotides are TGTGCCAGCAGCGCCAGACAGGGATCCACTGAAGCTTTCTTT.

CDR3 loop: CASSAWGARNEQFF. CDR3 coding DNA: TGTGCCAGCAGCGCCTGGGGGGCGCGCAATGAGCAGTTCTTC. The chain has TRBV7-9 and TRBJ2-1; D is possibly TRBD1 or TRBD2 (6 bases each). With 5 bases removed from V and 6 bases from J, the gap between germline ends came to 14 bases. The CDR3 extends over 14 amino acids. Germline V gene lookup returns CDR1 SEHNR and CDR2 FQNEAQ (reference sequence).

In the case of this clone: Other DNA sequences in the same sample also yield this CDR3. CDR3 sequence reads: CASSQERGRYEQYF. The CDR3 nucleotides read TGCGCCAGCAGCCAAGAACGGGGCAGGTACGAGCAGTACTTC. V and J are TRBV4-1 and TRBJ2-7; D possibly matches TRBD1 or TRBD2 (5 bases each). V was clipped by 0 bases and J by 4 bases, with 10 bases between them. CDR3 size: 14 residues. CDR1 is MGHRA, CDR2 YSYEKL, per germline.

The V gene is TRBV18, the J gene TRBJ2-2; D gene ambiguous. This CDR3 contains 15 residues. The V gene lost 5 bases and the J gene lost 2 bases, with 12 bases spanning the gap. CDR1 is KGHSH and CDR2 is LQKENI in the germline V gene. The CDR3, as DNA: TGTGCCAGCTCAGCCGCGGATTTAAACACCGGGGAGCTGTTTTTT. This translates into CASSAADLNTGELFF.

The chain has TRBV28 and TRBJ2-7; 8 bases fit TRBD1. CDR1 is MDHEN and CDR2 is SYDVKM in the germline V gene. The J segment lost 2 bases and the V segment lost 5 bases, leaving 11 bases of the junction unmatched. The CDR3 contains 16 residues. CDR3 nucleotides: TGTGCCAGCAGTCCCCGCGGACAGGGTGGGACCTACGAGCAGTACTTC. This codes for CASSPRGQGGTYEQYF. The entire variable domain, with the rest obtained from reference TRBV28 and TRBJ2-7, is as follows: DVKVTQSSRYLVKRTGEKVFLECVQDMDHENMFWYRQDPGLGLRLIYFSYDVKMKEKGDIPEGYSVSREKKERFSLILESASTNQTSMYLCASSPRGQGGTYEQYFGPGTRLTVT.

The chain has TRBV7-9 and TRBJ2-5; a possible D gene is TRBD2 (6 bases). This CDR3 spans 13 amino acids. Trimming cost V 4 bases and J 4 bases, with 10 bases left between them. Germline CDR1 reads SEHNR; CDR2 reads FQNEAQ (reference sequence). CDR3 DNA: TGTGCCAGCAGCTCGGGGACTCGAGAGACCCAGTACTTC. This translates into CASSSGTRETQYF.

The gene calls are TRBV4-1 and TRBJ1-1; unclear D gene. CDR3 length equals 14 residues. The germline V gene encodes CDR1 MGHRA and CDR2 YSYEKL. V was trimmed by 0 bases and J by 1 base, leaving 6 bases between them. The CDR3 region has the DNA TGCGCCAGCAGCCAAGATTTCGAGAACACTGAAGCTTTCTTT. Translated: CASSQDFENTEAFF.

CDR3 DNA sequence: TGTGCCAGCAGCCAATTGTCGGGGCAAGAGACCCAGTACTTC. This encodes CASSQLSGQETQYF. V gene TRBV14 combines with J gene TRBJ2-5; TRBD2 might be the D (5 bases). Trimming stripped 2 bases from V and 2 bases from J, with 9 bases between. This CDR3 has 14 residues. Germline CDR1 SGHDN, CDR2 FVKESK.

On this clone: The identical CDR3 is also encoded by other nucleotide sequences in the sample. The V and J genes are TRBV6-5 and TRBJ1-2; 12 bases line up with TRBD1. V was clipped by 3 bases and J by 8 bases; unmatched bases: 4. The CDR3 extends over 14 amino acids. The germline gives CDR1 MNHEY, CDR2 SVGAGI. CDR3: CASSYGTGGYGYTF. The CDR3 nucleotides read TGTGCCAGCAGTTATGGGACAGGGGGCTACGGCTACACCTTC.

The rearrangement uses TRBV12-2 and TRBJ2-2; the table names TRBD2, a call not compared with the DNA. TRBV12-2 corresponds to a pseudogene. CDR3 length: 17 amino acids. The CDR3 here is CASRPSPGCANTGELFF. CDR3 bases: TGTGCAAGTCGCCCTAGCCCGGGCTGCGCGAACACCGGGGAGCTGTTTTTT.

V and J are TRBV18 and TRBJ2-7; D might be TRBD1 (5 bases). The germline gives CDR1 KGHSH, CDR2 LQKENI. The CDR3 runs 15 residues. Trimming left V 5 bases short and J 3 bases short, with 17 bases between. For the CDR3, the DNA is TGTGCCAGCTCATCTACCACCGGCGACAGCTACGAGCAGTACTTC. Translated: CASSSTTGDSYEQYF.

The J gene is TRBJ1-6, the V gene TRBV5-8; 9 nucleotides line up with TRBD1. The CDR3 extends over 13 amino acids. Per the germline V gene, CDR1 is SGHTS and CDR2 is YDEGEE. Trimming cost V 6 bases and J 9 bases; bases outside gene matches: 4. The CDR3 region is CASTGQGTSPLHF. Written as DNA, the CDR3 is TGTGCCAGCACGGGACAGGGCACTTCACCCCTCCACTTT.

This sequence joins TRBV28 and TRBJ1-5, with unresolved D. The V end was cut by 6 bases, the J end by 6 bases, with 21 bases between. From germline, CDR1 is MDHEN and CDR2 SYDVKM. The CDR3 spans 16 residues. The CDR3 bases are TGTGCCAGCAGCTTCCTTCAAAGGGCCGTAGGTCAGCCCCAGCATTTT. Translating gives CASSFLQRAVGQPQHF. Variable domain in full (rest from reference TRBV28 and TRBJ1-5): DVKVTQSSRYLVKRTGEKVFLECVQDMDHENMFWYRQDPGLGLRLIYFSYDVKMKEKGDIPEGYSVSREKKERFSLILESASTNQTSMYLCASSFLQRAVGQPQHFGDGTRLSIL.

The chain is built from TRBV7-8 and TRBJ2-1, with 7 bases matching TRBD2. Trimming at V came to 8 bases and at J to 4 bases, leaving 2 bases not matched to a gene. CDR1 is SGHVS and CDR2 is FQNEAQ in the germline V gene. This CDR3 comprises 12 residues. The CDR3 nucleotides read TGTGCCAGCGGGGAGGGGTACAATGAGCAGTTCTTC. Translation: CASGEGYNEQFF. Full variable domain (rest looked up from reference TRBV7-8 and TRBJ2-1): GAGVSQSPRYKVAKRGQDVALRCDPISGHVSLFWYQQALGQGPEFLTYFQNEAQLDKSGLPSDRFFAERPEGSVSTLKIQRTQQEDSAVYLCASGEGYNEQFFGPGTRLTVL.

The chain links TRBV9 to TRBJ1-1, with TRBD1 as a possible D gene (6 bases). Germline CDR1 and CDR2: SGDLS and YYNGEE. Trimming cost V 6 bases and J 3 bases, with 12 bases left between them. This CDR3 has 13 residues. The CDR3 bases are TGTGCCAGCAACACAGGGAAGGACACTGAAGCTTTCTTT. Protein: CASNTGKDTEAFF.

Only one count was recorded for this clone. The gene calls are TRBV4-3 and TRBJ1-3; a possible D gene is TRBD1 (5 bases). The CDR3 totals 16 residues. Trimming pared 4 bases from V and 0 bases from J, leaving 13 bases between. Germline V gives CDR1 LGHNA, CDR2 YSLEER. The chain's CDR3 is CASSPVVGVSGNTIYF. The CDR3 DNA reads TGCGCCAGCAGCCCCGTGGTGGGGGTCTCTGGAAACACCATATATTTT.

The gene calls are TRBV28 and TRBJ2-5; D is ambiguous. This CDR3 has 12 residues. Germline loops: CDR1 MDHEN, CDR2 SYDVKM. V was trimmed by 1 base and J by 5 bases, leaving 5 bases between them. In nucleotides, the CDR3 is TGTGCCAGCAGTTTATTAGGGGAGACCCAGTACTTC. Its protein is CASSLLGETQYF.

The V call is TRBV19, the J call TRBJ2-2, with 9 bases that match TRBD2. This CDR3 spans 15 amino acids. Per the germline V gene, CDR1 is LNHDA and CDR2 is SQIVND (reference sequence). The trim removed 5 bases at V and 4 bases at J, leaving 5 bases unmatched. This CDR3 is CASSALAGLTGELFF. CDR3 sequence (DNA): TGTGCCAGTAGTGCGCTAGCGGGGCTCACCGGGGAGCTGTTTTTT.

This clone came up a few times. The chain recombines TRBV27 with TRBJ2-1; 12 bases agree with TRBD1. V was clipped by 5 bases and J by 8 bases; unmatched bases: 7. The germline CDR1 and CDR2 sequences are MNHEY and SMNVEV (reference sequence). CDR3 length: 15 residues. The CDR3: CASSGPGQGADEQFF. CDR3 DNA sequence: TGTGCCAGCAGTGGTCCGGGACAGGGGGCCGATGAGCAGTTCTTC.

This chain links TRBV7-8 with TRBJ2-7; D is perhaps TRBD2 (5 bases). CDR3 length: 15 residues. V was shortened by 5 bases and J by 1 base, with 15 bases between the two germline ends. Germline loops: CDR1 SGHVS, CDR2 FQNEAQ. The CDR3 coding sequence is TGTGCCAGCAGCCCCCGCCTCAGACTATCCTACGAGCAGTACTTC. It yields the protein CASSPRLRLSYEQYF.

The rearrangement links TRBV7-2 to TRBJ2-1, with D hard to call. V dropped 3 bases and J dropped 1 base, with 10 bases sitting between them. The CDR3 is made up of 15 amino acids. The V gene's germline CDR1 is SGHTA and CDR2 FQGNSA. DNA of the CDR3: TGTGCCAGCAGCTTCGGAAACCCGTCCTACAATGAGCAGTTCTTC. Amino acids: CASSFGNPSYNEQFF.

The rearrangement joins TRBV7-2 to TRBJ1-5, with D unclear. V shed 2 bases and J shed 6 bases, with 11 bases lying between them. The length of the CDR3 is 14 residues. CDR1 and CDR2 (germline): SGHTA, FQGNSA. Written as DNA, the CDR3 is TGTGCCAGCAGCTTATTTGTGGGCACTCAGCCCCAGCATTTT. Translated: CASSLFVGTQPQHF.